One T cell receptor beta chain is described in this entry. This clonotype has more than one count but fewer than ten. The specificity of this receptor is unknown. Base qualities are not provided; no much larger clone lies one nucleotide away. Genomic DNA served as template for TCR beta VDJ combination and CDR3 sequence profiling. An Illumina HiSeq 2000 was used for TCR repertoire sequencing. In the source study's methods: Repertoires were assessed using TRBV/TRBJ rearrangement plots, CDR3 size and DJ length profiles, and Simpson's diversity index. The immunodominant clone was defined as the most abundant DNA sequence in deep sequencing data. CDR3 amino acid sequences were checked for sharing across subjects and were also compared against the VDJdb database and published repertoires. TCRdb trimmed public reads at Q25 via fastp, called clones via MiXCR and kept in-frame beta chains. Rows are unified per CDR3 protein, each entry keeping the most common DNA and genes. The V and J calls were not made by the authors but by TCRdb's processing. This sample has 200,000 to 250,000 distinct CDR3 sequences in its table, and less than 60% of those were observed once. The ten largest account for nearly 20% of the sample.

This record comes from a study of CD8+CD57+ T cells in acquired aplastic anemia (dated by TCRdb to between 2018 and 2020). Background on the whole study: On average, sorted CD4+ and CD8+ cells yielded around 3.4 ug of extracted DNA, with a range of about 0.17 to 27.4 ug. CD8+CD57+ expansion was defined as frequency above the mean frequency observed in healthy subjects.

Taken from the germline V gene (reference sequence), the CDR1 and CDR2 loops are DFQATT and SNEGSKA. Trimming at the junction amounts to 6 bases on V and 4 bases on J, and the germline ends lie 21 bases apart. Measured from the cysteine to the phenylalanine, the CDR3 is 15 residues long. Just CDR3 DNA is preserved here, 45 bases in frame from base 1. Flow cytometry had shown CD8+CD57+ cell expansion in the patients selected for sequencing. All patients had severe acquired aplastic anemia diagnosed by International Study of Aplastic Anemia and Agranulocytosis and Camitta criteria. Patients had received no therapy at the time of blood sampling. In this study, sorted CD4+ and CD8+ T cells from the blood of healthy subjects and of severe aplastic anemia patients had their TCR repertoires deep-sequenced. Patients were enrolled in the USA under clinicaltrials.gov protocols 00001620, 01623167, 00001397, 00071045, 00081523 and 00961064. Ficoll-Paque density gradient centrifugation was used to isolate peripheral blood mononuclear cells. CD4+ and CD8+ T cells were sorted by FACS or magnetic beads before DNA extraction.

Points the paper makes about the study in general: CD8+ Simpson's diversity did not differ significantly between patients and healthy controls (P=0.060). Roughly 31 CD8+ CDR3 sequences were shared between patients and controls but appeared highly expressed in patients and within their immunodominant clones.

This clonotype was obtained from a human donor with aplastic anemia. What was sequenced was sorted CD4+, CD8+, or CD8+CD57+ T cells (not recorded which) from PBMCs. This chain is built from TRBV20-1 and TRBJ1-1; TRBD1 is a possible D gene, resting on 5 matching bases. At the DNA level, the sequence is TGCAGTGCCAACCCGGGGCCCCTTGGGGGCACTGAAGCTTTCTTT. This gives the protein CSANPGPLGGTEAFF.